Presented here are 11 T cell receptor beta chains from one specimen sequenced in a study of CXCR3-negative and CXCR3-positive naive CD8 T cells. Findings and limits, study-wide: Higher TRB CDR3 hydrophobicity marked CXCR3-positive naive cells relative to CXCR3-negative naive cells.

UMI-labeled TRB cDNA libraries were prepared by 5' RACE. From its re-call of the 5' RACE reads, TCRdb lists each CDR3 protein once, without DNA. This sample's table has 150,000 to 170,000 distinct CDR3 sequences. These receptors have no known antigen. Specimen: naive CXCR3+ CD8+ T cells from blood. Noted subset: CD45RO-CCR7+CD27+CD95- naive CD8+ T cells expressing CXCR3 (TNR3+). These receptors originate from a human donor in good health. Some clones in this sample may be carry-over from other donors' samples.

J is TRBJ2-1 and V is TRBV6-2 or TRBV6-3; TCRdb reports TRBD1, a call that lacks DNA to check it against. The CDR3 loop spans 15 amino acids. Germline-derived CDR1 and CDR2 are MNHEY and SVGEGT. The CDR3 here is CASSYLGTSQHEQFF.

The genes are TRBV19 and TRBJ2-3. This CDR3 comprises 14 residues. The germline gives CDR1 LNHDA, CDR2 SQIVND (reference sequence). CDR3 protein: CASSMVSGTDTQYF.

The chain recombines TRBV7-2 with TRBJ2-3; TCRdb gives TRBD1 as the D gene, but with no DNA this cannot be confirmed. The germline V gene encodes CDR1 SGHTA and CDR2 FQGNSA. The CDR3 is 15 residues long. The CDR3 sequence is CASSLTGAYTDTQYF.

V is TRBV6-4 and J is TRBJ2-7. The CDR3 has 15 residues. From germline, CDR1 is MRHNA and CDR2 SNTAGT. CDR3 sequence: CASSDKQRIIYEQYF.

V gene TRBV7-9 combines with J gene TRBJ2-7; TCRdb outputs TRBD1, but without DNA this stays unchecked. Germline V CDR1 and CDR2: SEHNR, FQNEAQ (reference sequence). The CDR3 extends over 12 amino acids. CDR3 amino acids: CASSPGGYEQYF. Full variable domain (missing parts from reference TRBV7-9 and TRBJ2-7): DTGVSQNPRHKITKRGQNVTFRCDPISEHNRLYWYRQTLGQGPEFLTYFQNEAQLEKSRLLSDRFSAERPKGSFSTLEIQRTEQGDSAMYLCASSPGGYEQYFGPGTRLTVT.

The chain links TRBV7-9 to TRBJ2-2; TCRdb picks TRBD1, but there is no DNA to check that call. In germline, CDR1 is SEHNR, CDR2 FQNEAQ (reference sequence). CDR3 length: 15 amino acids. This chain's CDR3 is CASSLRDTNTGELFF.

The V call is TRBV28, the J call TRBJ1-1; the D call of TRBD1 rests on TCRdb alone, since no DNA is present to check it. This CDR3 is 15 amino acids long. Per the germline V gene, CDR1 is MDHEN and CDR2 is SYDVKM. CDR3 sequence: CASSKGQGKNTEAFF.

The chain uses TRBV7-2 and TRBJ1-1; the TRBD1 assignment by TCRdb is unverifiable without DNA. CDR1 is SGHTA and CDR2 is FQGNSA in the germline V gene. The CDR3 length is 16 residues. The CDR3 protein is CASSWDLSSGDTEAFF.

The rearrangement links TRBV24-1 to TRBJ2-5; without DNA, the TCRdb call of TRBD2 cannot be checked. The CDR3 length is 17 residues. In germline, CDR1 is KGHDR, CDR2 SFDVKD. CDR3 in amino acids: CATSDPFGDASQETQYF.

The CDR3 loop is CASSFSGGSGDTQYF. The chain joins TRBV11-2 to TRBJ2-3; TCRdb selects TRBD2, and the lack of DNA leaves this call unchecked. Germline CDR1 and CDR2: SGHAT and FQNNGV. The CDR3 has 15 amino acids.

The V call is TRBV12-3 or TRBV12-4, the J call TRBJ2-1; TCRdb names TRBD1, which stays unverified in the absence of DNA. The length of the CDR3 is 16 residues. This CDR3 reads CASSPLAGVTYNEQFF.